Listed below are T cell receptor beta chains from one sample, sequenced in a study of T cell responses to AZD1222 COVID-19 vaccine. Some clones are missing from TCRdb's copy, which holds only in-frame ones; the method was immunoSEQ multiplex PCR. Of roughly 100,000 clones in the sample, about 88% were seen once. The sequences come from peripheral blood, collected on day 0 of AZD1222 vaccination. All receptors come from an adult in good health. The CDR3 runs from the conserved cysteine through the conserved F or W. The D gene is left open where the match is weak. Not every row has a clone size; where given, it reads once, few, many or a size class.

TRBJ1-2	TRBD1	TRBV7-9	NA	TGTGCCAGCAGCCTGGGACAGGGGGGGATCTATGGCTACACCTTC	CASSLGQGGIYGYTF
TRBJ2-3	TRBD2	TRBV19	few	TGTGCCAGTAGTATCGGGGGGAGTAGCACAGATACGCAGTATTTT	CASSIGGSSTDTQYF
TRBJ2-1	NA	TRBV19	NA	TGTGCCAGTAGTTCAACTGCGGGTGGGTACAATGAGCAGTTCTTC	CASSSTAGGYNEQFF
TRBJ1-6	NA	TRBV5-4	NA	TGTGCCAGCAGCTACAGGAATTCACCCCTCCACTTT	CASSYRNSPLHF
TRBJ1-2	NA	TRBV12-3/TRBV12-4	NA	TGTGCCAGCAGTTTTTTGGGGGTCTATGGCTACACCTTC	CASSFLGVYGYTF
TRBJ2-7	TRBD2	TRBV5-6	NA	TGTGCCAGCAGCTATGGGACTAGCGGGAGCTCCTACGAGCAGTACTTC	CASSYGTSGSSYEQYF
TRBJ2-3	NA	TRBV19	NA	TGTGCCAGTAGTAAGGGCCAGGGGCCAGATACGCAGTATTTT	CASSKGQGPDTQYF
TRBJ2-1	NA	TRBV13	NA	TGTGCCAGCAGCTTGGGGCATAGCGGAGAGCAGTTCTTC	CASSLGHSGEQFF
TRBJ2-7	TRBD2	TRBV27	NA	TGTGCCGCCTGGGGGGGTCGGGAGCAGTACTTC	CAAWGGREQYF
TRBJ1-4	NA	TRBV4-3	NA	TGCGCCAGCAGCCAAGGTTCGACGGGGGCGGTAAATGAAAAACTGTTTTTT	CASSQGSTGAVNEKLFF
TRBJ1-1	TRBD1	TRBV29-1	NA	TGCAGCGTTGGGACAGGTGAAGCTTTCTTT	CSVGTGEAFF
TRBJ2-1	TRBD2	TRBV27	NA	TGTGCCAGCAGTCAAAGACTAGCGGGGGGTCGGTACAATGAGCAGTTCTTC	CASSQRLAGGRYNEQFF
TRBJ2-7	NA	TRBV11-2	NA	TGTGCCAGCAGCTTAGTAGGTCCCTACGAGCAGTACTTC	CASSLVGPYEQYF
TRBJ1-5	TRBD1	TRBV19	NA	TGTGCCAGTACCTTGGACAGGGCCAGCAATCAGCCCCAGCATTTT	CASTLDRASNQPQHF
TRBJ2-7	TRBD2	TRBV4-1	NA	TGCGCCAGCAGCCAGGTAGCGGGAGCGGGGTACGAGCAGTACTTC	CASSQVAGAGYEQYF
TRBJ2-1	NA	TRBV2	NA	TGTGCCAGCTCCGGAACAGGGACCTACAATGAGCAGTTCTTC	CASSGTGTYNEQFF
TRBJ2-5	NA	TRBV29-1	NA	TGCAGCGTTAGTAGTGGACAAGAGACCCAGTACTTC	CSVSSGQETQYF
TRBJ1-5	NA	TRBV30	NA	TGTGCCTGGAGTCCTTTCAAGGGGGACGGCAATCAGCCCCAGCATTTT	CAWSPFKGDGNQPQHF
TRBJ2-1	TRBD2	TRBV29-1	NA	TGCAGCGGGACTAGTCGCGATGAGCAGTTCTTC	CSGTSRDEQFF
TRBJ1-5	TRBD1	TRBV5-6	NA	TGTGCCAGCAGCTTTGGACAGGGCGGCCAGCCCCAGCATTTT	CASSFGQGGQPQHF
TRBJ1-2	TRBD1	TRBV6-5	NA	TGTGCCAGCAGGGGACAGGGTCTTGGCTACACCTTC	CASRGQGLGYTF
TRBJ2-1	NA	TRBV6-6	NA	TGTGCCAGCAGTTACCCGACAGGAGAGCAGTTCTTC	CASSYPTGEQFF
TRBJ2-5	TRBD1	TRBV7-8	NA	TGTGCCAGCATCCCTAAGGGGGCCGAGACCCAGTACTTC	CASIPKGAETQYF
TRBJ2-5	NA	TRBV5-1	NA	TGCGCCAGCAGCTGGACACCGGACCAAGAGACCCAGTACTTC	CASSWTPDQETQYF
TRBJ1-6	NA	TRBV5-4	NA	TGTGCCAGCAGCCTGAACTTTGGTAATTCACCCCTCCACTTT	CASSLNFGNSPLHF
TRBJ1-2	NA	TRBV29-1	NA	TGCAGCGGAACAGGGAACTATGGCTACACCTTC	CSGTGNYGYTF
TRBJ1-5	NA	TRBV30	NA	TGTGCCTGGAGATACGGGGGAAAGGGCAATCAGCCCCAGCATTTT	CAWRYGGKGNQPQHF
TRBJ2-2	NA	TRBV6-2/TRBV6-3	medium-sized	TGTGCCAGCAGTGACCACAGGGACACCGGGGAGCTGTTTTTT	CASSDHRDTGELFF
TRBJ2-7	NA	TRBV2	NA	TGTGCCAGCAGTGAGGGATACAACTACGAGCAGTACTTC	CASSEGYNYEQYF
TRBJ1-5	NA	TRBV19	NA	TGTGCCAGTAGTGGCCGGGGGGGGACGGGTAATCAGCCCCAGCATTTT	CASSGRGGTGNQPQHF
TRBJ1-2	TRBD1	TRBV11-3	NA	TGTGCCAGCAGCTCTCAAGGGGGCAGGGGCTACACCTTC	CASSSQGGRGYTF
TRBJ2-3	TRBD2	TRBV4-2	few	TGTGCCAGCAGCCAAGAGACTAGCGGGTTTTACACAGATACGCAGTATTTT	CASSQETSGFYTDTQYF
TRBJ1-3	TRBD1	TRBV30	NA	TGTGCCGGATATGCTTATGGGACAGGGGCTGGAAACACCATATATTTT	CAGYAYGTGAGNTIYF
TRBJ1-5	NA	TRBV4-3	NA	TGCGCCAGCAGCCAAGATTTTAGGGTGGGTCAGCCCCAGCATTTT	CASSQDFRVGQPQHF
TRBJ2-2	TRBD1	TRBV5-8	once	TGTGCCAGCAGCTTGGGAGACAGGGATCCCGGGGAGCTGTTTTTT	CASSLGDRDPGELFF
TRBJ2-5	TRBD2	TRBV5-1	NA	TGCGCCAGCAGCCCCAATGGGGCGGGAGCATATCAAGAGACCCAGTACTTC	CASSPNGAGAYQETQYF
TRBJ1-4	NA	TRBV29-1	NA	TGCAGCGGGGGTTCCACTAATGAAAAACTGTTTTTT	CSGGSTNEKLFF
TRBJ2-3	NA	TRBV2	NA	TGTGCCAGCAGTGATTTCGATACGCAGTATTTT	CASSDFDTQYF
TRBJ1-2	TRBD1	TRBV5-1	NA	TGCGCCAGCACCCAGGACAGGGCTGGTGGCTACACCTTC	CASTQDRAGGYTF
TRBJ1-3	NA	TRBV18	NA	TGTGCCAGCTCCCCGGGTGCAGGAGCCTCTGGAAACACCATATATTTT	CASSPGAGASGNTIYF
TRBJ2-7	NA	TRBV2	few	TGTGCCAGCAGGGGCAGGGGAAACTACGAGCAGTACTTC	CASRGRGNYEQYF
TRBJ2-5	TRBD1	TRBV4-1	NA	TGCGCCAGCAGCCAGAATTCCGGGACAGGCTCCCGGACCCAGTACTTC	CASSQNSGTGSRTQYF
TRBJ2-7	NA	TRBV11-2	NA	TGTGCCAGCAGCCCCCGGAGGGTTTACTCCTACGAGCAGTACTTC	CASSPRRVYSYEQYF
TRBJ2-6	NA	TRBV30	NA	TGTGCCTGGAGTGTTCAATTGGGGCCGGCATCTGGGGCCAACGTCCTGACTTTC	CAWSVQLGPASGANVLTF
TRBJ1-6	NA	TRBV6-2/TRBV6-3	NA	TGTGCCAGCAGCTGGGACAACTATAATTCACCCCTCCACTTT	CASSWDNYNSPLHF
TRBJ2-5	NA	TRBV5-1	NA	TGCGCCAGCAGCTTCGCACAGGGAGGAGGCGAGACCCAGTACTTC	CASSFAQGGGETQYF
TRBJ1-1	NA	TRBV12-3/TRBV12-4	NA	TGTGCCAGCAGTTTAGGTCAGGGGACTGAAGCTTTCTTT	CASSLGQGTEAFF
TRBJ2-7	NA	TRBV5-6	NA	TGTGCCAGCAGCTTGGGGCAGATTACCTACGAGCAGTACTTC	CASSLGQITYEQYF
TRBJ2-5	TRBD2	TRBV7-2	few	TGTGCCAGCAGCTCCCGACTAGCGGGAGTCGAAGAGACCCAGTACTTC	CASSSRLAGVEETQYF
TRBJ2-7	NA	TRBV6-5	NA	TGTGCCAGCAGTTACTCGATTAACGGATACGAGCAGTACTTC	CASSYSINGYEQYF
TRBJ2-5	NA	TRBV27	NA	TGTGCCAGCAGTTTAGGGGGTGGCAGAGGAGAGACCCAGTACTTC	CASSLGGGRGETQYF
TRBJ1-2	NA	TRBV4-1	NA	TGCGCCAGCAGCCAAGGACGGCCTTGGGGCTATGGCTACACCTTC	CASSQGRPWGYGYTF
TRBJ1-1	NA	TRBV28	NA	TGTGCCAGCAGGAAGACCGATCAAGGGGGGGACACTGAAGCTTTCTTT	CASRKTDQGGDTEAFF
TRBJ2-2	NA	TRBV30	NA	TGTGCCTGGAGTGTTAGGGGCGCTGGCGGGGAGCTGTTTTTT	CAWSVRGAGGELFF